This TCR beta chain was found in a study of neoadjuvant anti-PD-1 for oral cavity cancer. Regarding the study as a whole: Each response group had just a few patients in TCR analyses.

V was pared by 8 bases and J by 0 bases, with 16 bases between. The CDR3 spans 15 residues. Germline values: CDR1 LNHDA, CDR2 SQIVND (reference sequence). Sequenced by immunoSEQ multiplex PCR; TCRdb stores in-frame clones only, minus some. The sample contains approximately 68,000 clones, about nine tenths of which appear only once. Time point: after neoadjuvant nivolumab, at surgical resection. For this clone: Its antigen is undetermined.

The clonotype originates from a person aged 35 to 85 with oral cavity squamous cell carcinoma. The chain carries TRBV19 and TRBJ1-1; no firm D call. The starting material was PBMCs, obtained after nivolumab (anti-PD-1) treatment. CDR3 bases: TGTGCCAGTGGGAGGTCCAGGACGGTGAACACTGAAGCTTTCTTT. This encodes CASGRSRTVNTEAFF.